This T cell receptor beta chain was captured in a study of T cell responses to AZD1222 COVID-19 vaccine (dated by TCRdb to 2020 to 2022). About the study as a whole: TCR sequencing covered over 230 trial participants: around 210 given two doses of AZD1222 and about 26 given two doses of MenACWY control vaccine. Enrollment into the trials was organized by age into subgroups of 18-55, 56-69 and 70-plus years, and those subgroups contained about 160, 30 and 59 TCR-sequenced participants, respectively. Overall study outcomes, separate from this receptor: Nearly half of unique spike-specific TCRs reportedly recognized epitopes outside regions mutated in the B.1.351 and B.1.1.7 variants. Only six AZD1222 recipients were SARS-CoV-2 seropositive at baseline, limiting conclusions about previously exposed vaccinees. The 56-69-year group was small, and its depth increase did not reach significance, likely because of low power. Most participants were white British and females outnumbered males, and the authors suggested that clonal diversity may have been underestimated. The whole spike protein was spanned by vaccine-associated CD4 TCRs, and dominant responses were seen in regions 160-218 and 743-854. A significant rise in spike-specific TCR breadth and depth was observed after two AZD1222 doses relative to day 0 and relative to MenACWY recipients. Because no samples from the day 14 peak response were available, repertoires could be characterized only after the peak T cell response.

The CDR3 regions of human TCRbeta chains were subjected to immunosequencing. The authors' analysis ran thus. TCRs in the repertoires were matched against a reference library of SARS-CoV-2-specific TCRs that had been generated with the MIRA antigen-specificity platform. Breadth was defined as the fraction of unique TCRs that were SARS-CoV-2-associated. Depth was defined as the fraction of total T cells that were SARS-CoV-2-associated. Using the MIRA data, each spike-specific TCR was mapped to the spike region that the TCR reacts to and placed in a CD4 or CD8 class. Log10-transformed breadth and depth values were compared by one-way ANOVA with Sidak's multiple comparisons tests. TCRdb limited this immuneACCESS table to in-frame rearrangements with V and J called. A share of clones is missing; checked studies link under half to unresolved V genes, and the rest is unexplained. The DNA gave D and trimming, while V, J and clone size come from that table. This sample lists around 80,000 clones; about 92% were detected once. The top ten clones comprise roughly 4.8% of the sample.

In the case of this clone: Its binding antigen is unknown. No clone much larger than this one lies a single base away; base qualities are absent.

Sequences SGHRS (CDR1) and YFSETQ (CDR2) are obtained from the germline V gene. The CDR3, from cysteine to phenylalanine, totals 15 residues. Just the 45-base CDR3 DNA is kept, in frame starting at base 1. V loses 0 bases of germline sequence and J loses 1 base, and the interval between the two ends is 8 bases. Reading the label with the study, this specimen's time point is: about 28 days (+/-7) after the second vaccine dose. AZD1222 recipients whose second dose came at about 4 weeks and those whose second dose came at about 12 weeks were combined into one group, since spike-specific TCR depth and breadth did not differ between the two schedules. Samples from vaccinated people were obtained from the UK trials COV001 and COV002, which included a single-blind randomized controlled phase 2/3 trial of AZD1222 (ChAdOx1 nCoV-19) in healthy adults. For TCRbeta chain sequencing, PBMC samples were collected from trial participants at day 0 and at day 28 after the second dose.

This chain joins TRBV5-1 to TRBJ2-1; perhaps TRBD1 is the D gene, with 6 bases matching. The sample here was peripheral blood, taken 28 days after the second AZD1222 dose. This sequence originates from an adult who received the AZD1222 COVID-19 vaccine. The nucleotide sequence reads as follows: TGCGCCAGCAGCTTGGAGGGGGATTCCTACAATGAGCAGTTCTTC. Translated, it reads CASSLEGDSYNEQFF.